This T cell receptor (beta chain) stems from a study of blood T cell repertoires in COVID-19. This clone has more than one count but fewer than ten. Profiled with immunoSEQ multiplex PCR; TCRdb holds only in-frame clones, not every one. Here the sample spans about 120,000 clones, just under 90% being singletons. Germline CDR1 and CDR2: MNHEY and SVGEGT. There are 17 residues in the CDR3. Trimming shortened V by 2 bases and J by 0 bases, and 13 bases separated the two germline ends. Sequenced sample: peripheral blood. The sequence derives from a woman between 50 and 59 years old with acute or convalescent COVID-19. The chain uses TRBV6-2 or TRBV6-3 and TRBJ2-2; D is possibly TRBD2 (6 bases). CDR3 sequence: CASSYGPEGSNTGELFF. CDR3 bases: TGTGCCAGCAGTTACGGACCGGAGGGTTCGAACACCGGGGAGCTGTTTTTT.